The sequence of this T cell receptor beta chain was determined in a study of blood T cell repertoires in COVID-19. Study summary: Acute and convalescent COVID-19 samples came from the United States, Italy and Spain. T cells, B-cell-depleted T cells, or PBMCs supplied cDNA or gDNA.

The V segment lost 7 bases and the J segment 5 bases; nucleotides outside the gene matches: 14. Germline CDR1 reads LNHDA; CDR2 reads SQIVND (reference sequence). CDR3 size: 16 residues. In the authors' methods: Quantification of nucleated cells was approximated via reference gene primer amplification. Profiling relied on immunoSEQ multiplex PCR, and the TCRdb table lists in-frame clones only, not all of them. That table is the source of V, J and clone size, and D and trimming were worked out from the DNA. The sample lists 180,000 or so clones, around 85% occurring once. V and J are TRBV19 and TRBJ1-1; TRBD1 matches 9 bases. Sequencing was carried out using peripheral blood. This sequence was found in a woman aged 55-69 years with acute or convalescent COVID-19. The CDR3 protein is CASKHYPGTGMTEAFF. CDR3 sequence (DNA): TGTGCCAGTAAACACTACCCCGGGACAGGGATGACTGAAGCTTTCTTT.